This TCR beta chain was identified during a study of blood T cell repertoires in COVID-19. Method: immunoSEQ multiplex PCR; TCRdb's copy keeps in-frame clones and lacks some. The sample carries under 250,000 clones, approximately 80% recorded once. The CDR3 consists of 19 residues. Germline V CDR1 and CDR2: SGDLS, YYNGEE. V dropped 4 bases and J dropped 1; count of bases not matched to a gene: 18. Participants were aged roughly 18 to 90 years, lived in 24 US areas, and enrolled virtually. The chain is built from TRBV9 and TRBJ1-2, with 8 bases lining up with TRBD1. The sequenced sample consisted of PBMCs or T cells enriched from blood (not recorded which). This TCR was recovered from a woman between 40 and 50 years old with acute COVID-19. This CDR3 reads CASSPHATVGQGGNYGYTF. The CDR3 DNA sequence: TGTGCCAGCAGCCCACACGCAACCGTTGGACAGGGAGGTAACTATGGCTACACCTTC. Complete variable domain (other parts from reference TRBV9 and TRBJ1-2): DSGVTQTPKHLITATGQRVTLRCSPRSGDLSVYWYQQSLDQGLQFLIQYYNGEERAKGNILERFSAQQFPDLHSELNLSSLELGDSALYFCASSPHATVGQGGNYGYTFGSGTRLTVV.